One and the same sample provided the 32 T cell receptor beta chains below, sequenced in a study of cytomegalovirus exposure and HLA in healthy donors. Amplification used 60 Vbeta primers and 13 Jbeta primers. Assay: immunoSEQ multiplex PCR; the TCRdb copy retains only in-frame clones and omits some. Reported are about 67,000 clones; the ten largest clones contain 15% to 20%. Sequenced sample: PBMCs. The receptors come from a boy aged 5-17 years in good health and CMV-seronegative.

In DNA, the CDR3 is TGTGCCTGGTGTCCGGGACAGGATTACAATGAGCAGTTCTTC. This sequence encodes CAWCPGQDYNEQFF. The chain combines TRBV30 with TRBJ2-1; TRBD1 agrees at 8 bases. The trim removed 5 bases at V and 4 bases at J, leaving 7 bases unmatched. The CDR3 runs to 14 residues. CDR1 GTSNPN and CDR2 SVGIG come from the germline V gene (reference sequence).

The gene calls are TRBV29-1 and TRBJ2-3; 12 bases match TRBD1. The V gene's germline CDR1 is SQVTM and CDR2 ANQGSEA. CDR3 length equals 14 residues. Trimming removed 6 bases from V and 4 bases from J; junction bases left unmatched: 5. CDR3 in DNA: TGCAGCGTCCGGGACAGGGGGCAACCAGATACGCAGTATTTT. The encoded protein is CSVRDRGQPDTQYF.

The chain employs TRBV18 and TRBJ1-4; 7 positions agree with TRBD1. Trimming took 3 bases from V and 4 from J; bases not matched to a gene: 2. This CDR3 region has 14 residues. Germline values: CDR1 KGHSH, CDR2 LQKENI. The CDR3 sequence: CASSPQGDNEKLFF. As DNA, the CDR3 is TGTGCCAGCTCACCTCAGGGGGATAATGAAAAACTGTTTTTT.

On this clone itself: Sequence at one end of the junction differs from germline and may be a read error. Other DNA sequences from this sample encode an identical CDR3 as well. The V call is TRBV25-1, the J call TRBJ2-2; D is perhaps TRBD1 (6 bases). Germline CDR1 MGHDK, CDR2 SYGVNS. This CDR3 is built from 15 residues. The CDR3 spells CASRPSKGDTGELFF. The CDR3 region has the DNA TGCGCCAGCAGGCCCTCCAAGGGGGACACCGGGGAGCTGTTTTTT.

V gene TRBV5-6 combines with J gene TRBJ2-7, with 10 nucleotides matching TRBD1. The junction had 8 bases not matched to a gene; V was cut back by 0 bases and J by 5 bases. In germline, CDR1 is SGHDT, CDR2 YYEEEE. This CDR3 region has 16 residues. The CDR3, as DNA: TGTGCCAGCAGCTTGGGTCTCCGGACAGGGGGACACGAGCAGTACTTC. Protein sequence: CASSLGLRTGGHEQYF.

The chain joins TRBV27 to TRBJ2-2; tentative D call: TRBD1 (5 bases). Deletions cut 2 bases from V and 3 bases from J, with 10 bases between. The CDR3 is made up of 15 amino acids. From germline, CDR1 is MNHEY and CDR2 SMNVEV (reference sequence). The CDR3 bases are TGTGCCAGCAGTTTAGGCAGGGTCGACACCGGGGAGCTGTTTTTT. This sequence encodes CASSLGRVDTGELFF.

The chain uses TRBV19 and TRBJ2-3; a possible D gene is TRBD1 (5 bases). Germline V gives CDR1 LNHDA, CDR2 SQIVND (reference sequence). The germline V and J ends were trimmed by 9 bases and 6 bases, with 10 bases remaining between them. CDR3 length: 11 amino acids. CDR3 region: CASSGRDTQYF. CDR3 DNA sequence: TGTGCCAGCTCAGGGCGGGATACGCAGTATTTT.

The chain combines TRBV19 with TRBJ1-1, with 8 bases aligning to TRBD1. J was trimmed by 1 base and V by 2 bases; bases with no gene match: 6. Per the germline V gene, CDR1 is LNHDA and CDR2 is SQIVND (reference sequence). CDR3 size: 16 residues. CDR3 sequence reads: CASSIRGTGGNTEAFF. CDR3 nucleotides: TGTGCCAGTAGTATAAGGGGGACAGGAGGGAACACTGAAGCTTTCTTT.

This chain uses TRBV29-1 with TRBJ1-2, with a tentative D call TRBD1 (6 bases). CDR1 SQVTM and CDR2 ANQGSEA come from the germline V gene. Trimming took off 2 bases at V and 8 bases at J, with 9 bases between the two ends. CDR3 length: 11 residues. The CDR3 here is CSVERGGGYTF. In DNA form, the CDR3 reads TGCAGCGTTGAACGGGGGGGCGGCTACACCTTC.

The rearrangement links TRBV30 to TRBJ1-1, with TRBD1 identical over 7 bases. Germline CDR1 GTSNPN, CDR2 SVGIG (reference sequence). This CDR3 has 12 amino acids. Trimming cost V 4 bases and J 7 bases; bases outside gene matches: 6. For the CDR3, the DNA is TGTGCCTGGAACCCCTGGGACAGTGAAGCTTTCTTT. Its translation: CAWNPWDSEAFF.

The V and J genes are TRBV5-4 and TRBJ1-2; D may be TRBD1 (5 bases). Germline V gives CDR1 SGHNT, CDR2 YYREEE (reference sequence). CDR3 length: 13 residues. V lost 0 bases and J lost 7, with 10 bases in between. CDR3: CASSLELGGGYTF. The CDR3 DNA sequence: TGTGCCAGCAGCTTGGAATTGGGGGGTGGCTACACCTTC.

The CDR3 reads CASSQGIGTVTNTEAFF. The CDR3 DNA reads as TGCGCCAGCAGCCAAGGGATTGGGACAGTCACGAACACTGAAGCTTTCTTT. The rearrangement links TRBV4-1 to TRBJ1-1, with TRBD1 matching 7 bases. With 1 base clipped from V and 1 base from J, the junction kept 9 bases outside the gene matches. The CDR3 totals 17 residues. Germline CDR1 is MGHRA and CDR2 is YSYEKL.

The V gene is TRBV7-2, the J gene TRBJ2-7; D is unresolved. CDR3 length: 12 amino acids. V dropped 2 bases and J dropped 2 bases, with 4 bases sitting between them. Germline CDR1 SGHTA, CDR2 FQGNSA. The CDR3 protein is CASSLTAYEQYF. The CDR3 nucleotides read TGTGCCAGCAGCTTAACAGCCTACGAGCAGTACTTC.

This rearrangement joins TRBV7-7 to TRBJ1-4; D is possibly TRBD1 (5 bases). Germline V gene data show CDR1 as SSHAT and CDR2 as FNYEAQ (reference sequence). This CDR3 has 16 residues. V lost 1 base to trimming and J lost 4 bases, with 13 bases between them. CDR3 region: CASSLGSADINEKLFF. CDR3 sequence (DNA): TGTGCCAGCAGCTTAGGATCTGCGGACATTAATGAAAAACTGTTTTTT.

The J gene is TRBJ2-7, the V gene TRBV19; D not certain. Per the germline V gene, CDR1 is LNHDA and CDR2 is SQIVND (reference sequence). This CDR3 is built from 14 residues. With 3 bases removed from V and 0 bases from J, the gap between germline ends came to 9 bases. CDR3 coding DNA: TGTGCCAGTAGTATTGGGCCGAGCTCCTACGAGCAGTACTTC. It codes for CASSIGPSSYEQYF.

The genes are TRBV30 and TRBJ1-2, with TRBD1 as a possible D gene (5 bases). The CDR3 has 14 residues. CDR1 and CDR2 (germline): GTSNPN, SVGIG (reference sequence). V was shortened by 2 bases and J by 3 bases, with 13 bases between the two germline ends. The CDR3 spells CAWSLMDTDYGYTF. CDR3 sequence (DNA): TGTGCCTGGAGTTTAATGGACACTGACTATGGCTACACCTTC.

CDR3 DNA sequence: TGTGCCAGCAGTTACTCCGGGGAGCGCACTGAAGCTTTCTTT. Amino acid sequence: CASSYSGERTEAFF. The chain carries TRBV6-5 and TRBJ1-1; D is ambiguous. Trimming took 0 bases from V and 4 from J, leaving 9 bases between them. The CDR3 runs 14 residues. From germline, CDR1 is MNHEY and CDR2 SVGAGI.

V and J are TRBV6-1 and TRBJ1-1; maybe TRBD1 (6 bases). This CDR3 spans 15 amino acids. V was shortened by 5 bases and J by 1 base, with 14 bases between the two germline ends. Looked up from germline, CDR1 is MNHNS and CDR2 is SASEGT. CDR3 amino acids: CASSSGDVGNTEAFF. CDR3 DNA sequence: TGTGCCAGCAGTTCAGGGGATGTGGGGAACACTGAAGCTTTCTTT.

The chain couples TRBV19 to TRBJ2-2; 8 nucleotides align to TRBD2. This CDR3 region has 15 residues. Germline loops: CDR1 LNHDA, CDR2 SQIVND (reference sequence). Unmatched junction bases numbered 5, after V lost 6 bases and J lost 2 bases. The CDR3 region has the DNA TGTGCCAGTAGCAATAGCGGGATAAACACCGGGGAGCTGTTTTTT. Its protein product is CASSNSGINTGELFF.

The chain links TRBV7-8 to TRBJ2-4; D may be TRBD2 (6 bases). Trimming took 5 bases from V and 1 from J, leaving 12 bases between them. CDR1 and CDR2 (germline): SGHVS, FQNEAQ. The CDR3 runs to 15 residues. The CDR3 nucleotides read TGTGCCAGCAGCCCCGTTGGGGGGGCCAAAAACATTCAGTACTTC. Translated, it gives CASSPVGGAKNIQYF.

J is TRBJ2-7 and V is TRBV5-8; D might be TRBD1 (6 bases). The V end lost 4 bases, the J end lost 2 bases, and 16 bases lay between the germline ends. Germline-derived CDR1 and CDR2 are SGHTS and YDEGEE. This CDR3 contains 15 residues. The CDR3 is CASSPRQELTYEQYF. The DNA for the CDR3 is TGTGCCAGCAGCCCTCGACAGGAGCTTACCTACGAGCAGTACTTC.

The gene calls are TRBV6-1 and TRBJ1-1; 8 positions match TRBD1. The CDR3 has 15 residues. CDR1 is MNHNS, CDR2 SASEGT, per germline. V gave up 5 bases and J gave up 0 bases; unmatched junction bases: 5. The CDR3 loop reads CASSPGTGMNTEAFF. The CDR3 nucleotides are TGTGCCAGCAGTCCCGGGACAGGTATGAACACTGAAGCTTTCTTT.

This sequence joins TRBV27 and TRBJ2-7; 10 bases agree with TRBD1. The ends lost 2 bases at V and 1 base at J; junction bases unmatched: 5. Per germline, CDR1 MNHEY and CDR2 SMNVEV (reference sequence). This CDR3 is 16 amino acids long. The chain's CDR3 is CASSLTGQGSSYEQYF. In nucleotides, the CDR3 is TGTGCCAGCAGTTTAACGGGACAGGGGTCTTCCTACGAGCAGTACTTC.

The genes are TRBV19 and TRBJ2-7; 12 bases match TRBD2. The CDR3 is 15 amino acids. Germline trimming cut 3 bases from V and 1 base from J; bases unmatched to any gene: 1. CDR1 LNHDA and CDR2 SQIVND come from the germline V gene (reference sequence). The CDR3: CASSMTSGSSYEQYF. The CDR3, as DNA: TGTGCCAGTAGTATGACTAGCGGGAGTTCCTACGAGCAGTACTTC.

The chain recombines TRBV18 with TRBJ1-5; D ambiguous. Looked up from germline, CDR1 is KGHSH and CDR2 is LQKENI. This CDR3 spans 15 amino acids. The V end was cut by 2 bases, the J end by 7 bases, with 15 bases between. The CDR3 DNA is TGTGCCAGCTCACCAGGAGGGCTTAAAGGCCAGCCCCAGCATTTT. Its protein product is CASSPGGLKGQPQHF. Supplemented by reference TRBV18 and TRBJ1-5, the full variable domain reads NAGVMQNPRHLVRRRGQEARLRCSPMKGHSHVYWYRQLPEEGLKFMVYLQKENIIDESGMPKERFSAEFPKEGPSILRIQQVVRGDSAAYFCASSPGGLKGQPQHFGDGTRLSIL.

The chain combines TRBV6-1 with TRBJ1-1; no definite D call. The CDR3 totals 14 residues. Germline loops: CDR1 MNHNS, CDR2 SASEGT. V was trimmed by 5 bases and J by 1 base, leaving 11 bases between them. The CDR3 nucleotides read TGTGCCAGCAGTTTACAGAGCCCGAACACTGAAGCTTTCTTT. Translation gives CASSLQSPNTEAFF.

CDR3 nucleotide sequence: TGTGCCAGCAGTGTCGCGGCCGGGGGCACAGATACGCAGTATTTT. Translation gives CASSVAAGGTDTQYF. This rearrangement joins TRBV6-4 to TRBJ2-3; D may be TRBD2 (5 bases). The CDR3 has 15 amino acids. Germline V CDR1 and CDR2: MRHNA, SNTAGT. Between the trimmed V and J ends, which lost 4 bases and 1 base, there was a span of 12 bases.

The chain combines TRBV30 with TRBJ2-2; 8 nucleotides match TRBD1. V lost 0 bases, J lost 7 bases, and 4 bases stayed unmatched. CDR1 is GTSNPN and CDR2 is SVGIG in the germline V gene (reference sequence). CDR3 length: 14 residues. The CDR3 here is CAWSVQGGNGELFF. In DNA, the CDR3 is TGTGCCTGGAGTGTACAGGGGGGAAACGGGGAGCTGTTTTTT.

The chain uses TRBV14 and TRBJ2-1; D might be TRBD2 (5 bases). V lost 1 base to trimming and J lost 8 bases, with 9 bases between them. This CDR3 comprises 13 residues. CDR1 SGHDN and CDR2 FVKESK come from the germline V gene. CDR3 bases: TGTGCCAGCAGCCAAGTTCTGAGGGATGAGCAGTTCTTC. It encodes CASSQVLRDEQFF.

V and J are TRBV5-5 and TRBJ1-2; TRBD1 aligns across 7 bases. The germline CDR1 and CDR2 sequences are SGHKS and YYEKEE (reference sequence). There are 17 residues in the CDR3. V lost 4 bases and J lost 4; bases outside the gene matches: 16. CDR3 bases: TGTGCCAGCAGCCGTTTGACGTCAGGACAGGTCGTCTATGGCTACACCTTC. It encodes CASSRLTSGQVVYGYTF.

V and J are TRBV4-1 and TRBJ1-4; D unresolved. CDR1 and CDR2 (germline): MGHRA, YSYEKL. This CDR3 has 14 residues. V gave up 4 bases and J gave up 0 bases, with 6 bases separating them. The CDR3 is CASSRDATNEKLFF. CDR3 in DNA: TGCGCCAGCAGCCGAGACGCAACTAATGAAAAACTGTTTTTT.

The V and J genes are TRBV5-1 and TRBJ2-3, with 11 positions matching TRBD2. Germline CDR1 SGHRS, CDR2 YFSETQ. J gave up 2 bases and V 4 bases, and 9 bases lay outside the gene matches. This CDR3 spans 17 amino acids. The chain's CDR3 is CASSPATSGGFTDTQYF. CDR3 DNA sequence: TGCGCCAGCAGCCCGGCCACTAGCGGGGGTTTCACAGATACGCAGTATTTT.